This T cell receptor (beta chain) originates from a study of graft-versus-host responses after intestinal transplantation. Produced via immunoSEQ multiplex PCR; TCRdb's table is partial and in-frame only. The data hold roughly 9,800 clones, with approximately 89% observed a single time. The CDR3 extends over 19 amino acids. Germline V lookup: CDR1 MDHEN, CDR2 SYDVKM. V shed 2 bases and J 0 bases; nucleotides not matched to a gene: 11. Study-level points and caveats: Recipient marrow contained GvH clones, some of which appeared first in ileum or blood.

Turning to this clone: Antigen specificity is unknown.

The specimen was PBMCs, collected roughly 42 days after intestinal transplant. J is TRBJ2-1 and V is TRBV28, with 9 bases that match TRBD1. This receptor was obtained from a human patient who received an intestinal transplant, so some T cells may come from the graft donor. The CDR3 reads CASSLLLRDRESSYNEQFF. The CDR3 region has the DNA TGTGCCAGCAGTTTACTCCTTAGGGACAGGGAAAGCTCCTACAATGAGCAGTTCTTC.